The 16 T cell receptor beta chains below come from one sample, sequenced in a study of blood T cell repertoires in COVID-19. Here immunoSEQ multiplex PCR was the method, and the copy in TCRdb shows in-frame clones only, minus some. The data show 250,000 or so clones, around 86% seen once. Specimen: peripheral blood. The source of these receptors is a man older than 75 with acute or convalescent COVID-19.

CDR3 residues: CASSLDRNEAFF. CDR3 in DNA: TGTGCCAGCAGCTTGGACAGGAACGAAGCTTTCTTT. The gene calls are TRBV7-2 and TRBJ1-1; 7 positions agree with TRBD1. Per germline, CDR1 SGHTA and CDR2 FQGNSA. The CDR3 contains 12 residues. The junction had 3 bases not matched to a gene; V was cut back by 3 bases and J by 8 bases.

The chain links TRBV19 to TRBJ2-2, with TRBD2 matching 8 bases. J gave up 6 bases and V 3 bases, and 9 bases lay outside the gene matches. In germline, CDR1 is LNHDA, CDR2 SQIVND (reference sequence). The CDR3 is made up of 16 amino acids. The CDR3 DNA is TGTGCCAGTAGTATTGAAACGGCGGGGGGCCCCGGGGAGCTGTTTTTT. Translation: CASSIETAGGPGELFF.

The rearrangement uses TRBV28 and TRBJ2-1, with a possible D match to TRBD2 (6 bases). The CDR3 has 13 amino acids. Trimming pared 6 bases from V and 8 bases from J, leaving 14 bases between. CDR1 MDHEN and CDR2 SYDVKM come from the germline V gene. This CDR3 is CASRGTPGYEQFF. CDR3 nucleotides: TGTGCCAGCAGAGGGACTCCAGGGTATGAGCAGTTCTTC.

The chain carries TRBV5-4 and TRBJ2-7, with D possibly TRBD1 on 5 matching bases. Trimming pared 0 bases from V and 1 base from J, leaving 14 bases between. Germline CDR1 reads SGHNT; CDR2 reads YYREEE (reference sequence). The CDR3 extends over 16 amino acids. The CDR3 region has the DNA TGTGCCAGCAGCTTGGTTAGGACAAGGTTATCCTACGAGCAGTACTTC. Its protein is CASSLVRTRLSYEQYF.

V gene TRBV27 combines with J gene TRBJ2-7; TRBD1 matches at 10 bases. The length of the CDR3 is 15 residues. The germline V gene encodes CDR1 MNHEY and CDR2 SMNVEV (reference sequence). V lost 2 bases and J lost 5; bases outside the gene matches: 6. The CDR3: CASSLAGQGWDEQYF. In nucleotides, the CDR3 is TGTGCCAGCAGTTTAGCGGGACAGGGGTGGGACGAGCAGTACTTC.

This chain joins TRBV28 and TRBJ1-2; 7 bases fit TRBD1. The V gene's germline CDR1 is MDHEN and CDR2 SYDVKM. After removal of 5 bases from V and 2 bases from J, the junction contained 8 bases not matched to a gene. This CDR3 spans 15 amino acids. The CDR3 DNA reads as TGTGCCAGCAGTGCGTCGACAGGGATGAACTATGGCTACACCTTC. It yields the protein CASSASTGMNYGYTF.

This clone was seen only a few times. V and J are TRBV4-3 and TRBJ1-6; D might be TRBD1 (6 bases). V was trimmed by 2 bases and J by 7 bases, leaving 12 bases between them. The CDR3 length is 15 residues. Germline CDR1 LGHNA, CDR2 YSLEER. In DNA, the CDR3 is TGCGCCAGCAGCCAATCAGGGGCGTTCAATTCACCCCTCCACTTT. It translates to CASSQSGAFNSPLHF.

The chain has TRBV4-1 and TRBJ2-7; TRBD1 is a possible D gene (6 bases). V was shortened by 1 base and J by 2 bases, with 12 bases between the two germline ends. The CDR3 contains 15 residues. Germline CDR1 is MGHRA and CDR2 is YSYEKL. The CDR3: CASSQVMQGPYEQYF. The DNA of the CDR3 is TGCGCCAGCAGCCAAGTCATGCAGGGGCCCTACGAGCAGTACTTC.

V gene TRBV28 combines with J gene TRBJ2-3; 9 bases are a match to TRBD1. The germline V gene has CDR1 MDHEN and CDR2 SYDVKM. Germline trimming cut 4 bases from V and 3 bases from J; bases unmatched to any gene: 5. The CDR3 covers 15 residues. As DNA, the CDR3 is TGTGCCAGCAGTTCCCGGGACAGGGTTACAGATACGCAGTATTTT. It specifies CASSSRDRVTDTQYF.

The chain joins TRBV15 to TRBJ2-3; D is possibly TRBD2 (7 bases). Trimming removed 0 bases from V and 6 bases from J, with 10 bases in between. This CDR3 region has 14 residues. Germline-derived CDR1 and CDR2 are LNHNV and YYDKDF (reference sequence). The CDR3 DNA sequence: TGTGCCACCAGCAGAGATCGGGGGGCTGATACGCAGTATTTT. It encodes CATSRDRGADTQYF.

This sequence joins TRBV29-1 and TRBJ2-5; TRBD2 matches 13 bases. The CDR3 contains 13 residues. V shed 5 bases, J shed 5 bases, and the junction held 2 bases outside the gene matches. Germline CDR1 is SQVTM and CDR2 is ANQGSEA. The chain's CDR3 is CSVPLAGGETQYF. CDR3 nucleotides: TGCAGCGTTCCACTAGCGGGAGGGGAGACCCAGTACTTC.

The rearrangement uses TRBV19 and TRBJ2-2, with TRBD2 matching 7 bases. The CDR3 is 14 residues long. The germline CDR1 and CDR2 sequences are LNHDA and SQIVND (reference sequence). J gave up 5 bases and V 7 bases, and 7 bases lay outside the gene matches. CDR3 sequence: CASTVQGGTGELFF. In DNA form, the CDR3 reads TGTGCCAGTACCGTCCAGGGAGGGACCGGGGAGCTGTTTTTT.

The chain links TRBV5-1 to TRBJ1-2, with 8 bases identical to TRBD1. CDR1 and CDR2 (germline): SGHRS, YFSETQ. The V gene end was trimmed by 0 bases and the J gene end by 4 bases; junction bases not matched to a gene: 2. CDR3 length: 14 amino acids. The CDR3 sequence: CASSLEGTGYGYTF. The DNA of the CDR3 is TGCGCCAGCAGCTTGGAGGGGACAGGCTATGGCTACACCTTC.

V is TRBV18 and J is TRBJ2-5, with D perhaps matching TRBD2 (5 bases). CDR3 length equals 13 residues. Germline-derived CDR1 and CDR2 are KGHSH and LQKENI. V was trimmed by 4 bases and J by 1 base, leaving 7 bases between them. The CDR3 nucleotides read TGTGCCAGCTCACTACGGGGCCAAGAGACCCAGTACTTC. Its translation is CASSLRGQETQYF.

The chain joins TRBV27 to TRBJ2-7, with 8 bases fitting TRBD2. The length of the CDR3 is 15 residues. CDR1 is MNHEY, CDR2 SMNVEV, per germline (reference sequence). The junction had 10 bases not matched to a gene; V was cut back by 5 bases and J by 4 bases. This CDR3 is CASSPNRGGEYEQYF. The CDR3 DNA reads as TGTGCCAGCAGTCCAAACCGGGGGGGGGAATACGAGCAGTACTTC.

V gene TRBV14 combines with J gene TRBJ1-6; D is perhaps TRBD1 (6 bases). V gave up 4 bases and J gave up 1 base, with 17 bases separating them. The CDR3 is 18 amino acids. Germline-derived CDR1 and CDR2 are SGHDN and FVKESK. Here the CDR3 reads CASSLGRGRGSYNSPLHF. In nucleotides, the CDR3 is TGTGCCAGCAGCCTCGGCAGGGGCCGGGGTTCCTATAATTCACCCCTCCACTTT.